The 19 T cell receptor beta chains in this list originate from one sample, sequenced in a study of T cells in lung cancer brain metastases. Sequencing used immunoSEQ multiplex PCR; TCRdb keeps in-frame clones, though not all of them. The repertoire consists of about 4,900 clones, with 65% to 85% occurring once and the leading ten covering 2.5% to 3.5%. Sequences were obtained from tumor tissue from the primary lung tumor. The receptors derive from a woman aged 45-60 years with non-small cell lung cancer.

The rearrangement links TRBV19 to TRBJ1-1; 8 nucleotides agree with TRBD1. This CDR3 is 13 amino acids long. Trimming at V came to 7 bases and at J to 5 bases, leaving 6 bases not matched to a gene. Germline V lookup: CDR1 LNHDA, CDR2 SQIVND (reference sequence). CDR3 residues: CASKHRGGTEAFF. DNA for the CDR3: TGTGCCAGTAAACACAGGGGGGGAACTGAAGCTTTCTTT.

The V and J genes are TRBV11-2 and TRBJ2-7; D may be TRBD2 (5 bases). Trimming cost V 11 bases and J 4 bases, with 9 bases left between them. From germline, CDR1 is SGHAT and CDR2 FQNNGV. This CDR3 contains 10 residues. The CDR3 loop is CAAGDYEQYF. The DNA of the CDR3 is TGTGCCGCGGGTGATTACGAGCAGTACTTC.

The rearrangement uses TRBV28 and TRBJ1-5; a weak D match, TRBD1 (6 bases). V was clipped by 2 bases and J by 9 bases, with 17 bases between them. The CDR3 extends over 15 amino acids. Germline CDR1 MDHEN, CDR2 SYDVKM. The CDR3 sequence: CASSLRGGGGPPQHF. The CDR3 DNA follows: TGTGCCAGCAGTTTACGAGGGGGGGGTGGCCCGCCCCAGCATTTT.

The V and J genes are TRBV18 and TRBJ2-1; D might be TRBD2 (5 bases). CDR1 is KGHSH, CDR2 LQKENI, per germline. V lost 3 bases, J lost 0 bases, and 12 bases lay in between. The length of the CDR3 is 16 residues. The CDR3 nucleotides read TGTGCCAGCTCACCGGCTGGGAGAAGCTCCTACAATGAGCAGTTCTTC. It translates to CASSPAGRSSYNEQFF.

As to this clone: This specimen includes other DNA sequences encoding the same CDR3. The chain couples TRBV7-2 to TRBJ1-3, with D possibly being TRBD1 (5 bases). The germline V gene has CDR1 SGHTA and CDR2 FQGNSA. V shed 4 bases and J shed 8 bases, with 12 bases lying between them. CDR3 length: 13 residues. CDR3 sequence reads: CASSSGLRDTIYF. CDR3 bases: TGTGCCAGCAGCTCGGGACTCCGGGACACCATATATTTT.

The chain is built from TRBV30 and TRBJ1-1; possible D gene TRBD1, 5 bases. Germline V gene lookup returns CDR1 GTSNPN and CDR2 SVGIG (reference sequence). CDR3 length: 11 amino acids. Trimming cost V 7 bases and J 4 bases, with 10 bases left between them. CDR3 amino acids: CASRQSTEAFF. DNA of the CDR3: TGTGCCTCCCGACAGTCCACTGAAGCTTTCTTT.

This chain links TRBV27 with TRBJ1-2; 9 bases line up with TRBD1. CDR3 length equals 16 residues. V was clipped by 6 bases and J by 5 bases; unmatched bases: 13. Germline-derived CDR1 and CDR2 are MNHEY and SMNVEV (reference sequence). The CDR3 region has the DNA TGTGCCAGCAGCACCGTCAGGACAGGGGAACGTTATGGCTACACCTTC. This codes for CASSTVRTGERYGYTF.

This rearrangement joins TRBV5-1 to TRBJ2-3, with 9 positions matching TRBD2. V dropped 1 base and J dropped 5; count of bases not matched to a gene: 11. The CDR3 extends over 17 amino acids. The germline gives CDR1 SGHRS, CDR2 YFSETQ. The chain's CDR3 is CASSLRPGLASIDTQYF. The CDR3 DNA reads TGCGCCAGCAGCTTGAGACCGGGACTAGCATCGATAGATACGCAGTATTTT.

Notes on this clone: At the DNA level, this CDR3 is encoded by other sequences in the same sample as well. V is TRBV29-1 and J is TRBJ1-1; D may be TRBD1 (5 bases). The CDR3 loop spans 12 amino acids. V dropped 4 bases and J dropped 4 bases, with 10 bases sitting between them. The V gene's germline CDR1 is SQVTM and CDR2 ANQGSEA. In DNA, the CDR3 is TGCAGCGTTGCGTGGGGGAGCACTGAAGCTTTCTTT. Residues: CSVAWGSTEAFF.

This clone was observed a single time. One end of the junction varies from germline; a read error may be responsible. This chain joins TRBV11-3 and TRBJ2-6, with D perhaps matching TRBD2 (6 bases). Germline lookup yields CDR1 SGHNT and CDR2 YENEEA. The CDR3 loop spans 18 amino acids. The CDR3 nucleotides are TGTGCCAACAGCTTAGCCGGGGGAATGGGCTCTGGGGCCAACGTCCTGACTTTC. This sequence encodes CANSLAGGMGSGANVLTF.

The gene calls are TRBV20-1 and TRBJ2-7; D possibly matches TRBD1 or TRBD2 (5 bases each). Germline V gives CDR1 DFQATT, CDR2 SNEGSKA (reference sequence). This CDR3 spans 11 amino acids. V lost 7 bases and J 3 bases, leaving 10 bases between the germline ends. CDR3 amino acids: CSVRDDYEQYF. In nucleotides, the CDR3 is TGCAGTGTCCGGGACGACTACGAGCAGTACTTC.

This chain uses TRBV2 with TRBJ1-5; no reliable D call. This CDR3 comprises 15 residues. Germline loops: CDR1 SNHLY, CDR2 FYNNEI. V dropped 5 bases and J dropped 6 bases, with 17 bases sitting between them. The CDR3 spells CASSPTPEGGQPQHF. CDR3 nucleotide sequence: TGTGCCAGCAGTCCTACACCAGAGGGAGGTCAGCCCCAGCATTTT. Based on the CDR3 plus reference TRBV2 and TRBJ1-5, the full variable domain is EPEVTQTPSHQVTQMGQEVILRCVPISNHLYFYWYRQILGQKVEFLVSFYNNEISEKSEIFDDQFSVERPDGSNFTLKIRSTKLEDSAMYFCASSPTPEGGQPQHFGDGTRLSIL.

The chain is built from TRBV6-1 and TRBJ2-4; no clear D gene. V dropped 9 bases and J dropped 1 base, with 13 bases sitting between them. This CDR3 has 14 residues. Germline V gene data show CDR1 as MNHNS and CDR2 as SASEGT. The CDR3 here is CASGWSSAKNIQYF. CDR3 sequence (DNA): TGTGCCAGTGGATGGTCTTCGGCCAAAAACATTCAGTACTTC.

Comments on this clone: One junction end does not reproduce the germline sequence, and a read error may be involved. V usage is TRBV5-1 and J usage is TRBJ2-7, with 8 bases matching TRBD1. Germline loops: CDR1 SGHRS, CDR2 YFSETQ. The CDR3 sequence is 15 residues long. The CDR3 here is CASSLGGTGDYEQYF. The CDR3 DNA reads as TGCGCTAGCAGCTTAGGCGGGACAGGTGACTACGAGCAGTACTTC.

The chain couples TRBV28 to TRBJ2-3; D unresolved. Trimming took off 2 bases at V and 8 bases at J, with 8 bases between the two ends. The CDR3 consists of 12 residues. The germline gives CDR1 MDHEN, CDR2 SYDVKM. CDR3 DNA: TGTGCCAGCAGTTTAGGCTACTCTACGCAGTATTTT. Its translation is CASSLGYSTQYF.

The chain links TRBV6-6 to TRBJ1-5; D remains ambiguous. The germline V gene has CDR1 MNHNY and CDR2 SVGAGI (reference sequence). The CDR3 sequence is 13 residues long. The germline V and J ends were trimmed by 6 bases and 3 bases, with 9 bases remaining between them. The CDR3 DNA follows: TGTGCCAGCAGGTGGGGTTACAATCAGCCCCAGCATTTT. It translates to CASRWGYNQPQHF.

This clone was counted only a few times. V gene TRBV5-5 combines with J gene TRBJ2-5; D is unclear. The CDR3 totals 13 residues. Germline CDR1 and CDR2: SGHKS and YYEKEE (reference sequence). V shed 6 bases and J shed 1 base, with 10 bases lying between them. The DNA of the CDR3 is TGTGCCAGCACCCCAGACATCCAAGAGACCCAGTACTTC. This sequence encodes CASTPDIQETQYF.

This chain uses TRBV27 with TRBJ2-5, with 13 bases that match TRBD2. Trimming took 2 bases from V and 7 from J; bases not matched to a gene: 4. Germline-derived CDR1 and CDR2 are MNHEY and SMNVEV (reference sequence). This CDR3 has 15 amino acids. CDR3: CASSLGTSGEGTQYF. The CDR3 nucleotides read TGTGCCAGCAGTTTAGGGACTAGCGGGGAGGGGACCCAGTACTTC.

The V call is TRBV5-1, the J call TRBJ1-2; D is unclear. The V gene lost 4 bases and the J gene lost 4 bases, with 8 bases spanning the gap. Germline CDR1 reads SGHRS; CDR2 reads YFSETQ. This CDR3 is 12 amino acids long. CDR3 sequence: CASSGSLYGYTF. In DNA form, the CDR3 reads TGCGCCAGCAGCGGGAGCCTCTATGGCTACACCTTC.